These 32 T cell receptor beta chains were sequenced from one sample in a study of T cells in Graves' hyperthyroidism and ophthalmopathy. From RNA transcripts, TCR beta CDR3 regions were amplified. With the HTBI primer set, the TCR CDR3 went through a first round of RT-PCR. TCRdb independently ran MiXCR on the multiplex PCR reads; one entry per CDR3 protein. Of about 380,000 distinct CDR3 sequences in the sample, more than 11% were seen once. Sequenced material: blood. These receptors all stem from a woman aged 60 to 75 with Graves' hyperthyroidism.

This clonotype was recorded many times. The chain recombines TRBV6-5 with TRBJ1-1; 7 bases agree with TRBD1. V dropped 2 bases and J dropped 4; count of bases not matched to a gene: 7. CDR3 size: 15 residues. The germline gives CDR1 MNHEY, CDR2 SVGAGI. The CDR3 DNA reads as TGTGCCAGCAGTTACCTCGGCAGGGGGTCCACTGAAGCTTTCTTT. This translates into CASSYLGRGSTEAFF.

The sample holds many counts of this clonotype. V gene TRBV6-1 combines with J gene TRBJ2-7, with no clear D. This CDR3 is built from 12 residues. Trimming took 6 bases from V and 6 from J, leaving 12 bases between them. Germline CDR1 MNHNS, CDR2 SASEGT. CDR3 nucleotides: TGTGCCAGCAGGGTATCGGGTGCCGAGCAGTACTTC. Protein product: CASRVSGAEQYF.

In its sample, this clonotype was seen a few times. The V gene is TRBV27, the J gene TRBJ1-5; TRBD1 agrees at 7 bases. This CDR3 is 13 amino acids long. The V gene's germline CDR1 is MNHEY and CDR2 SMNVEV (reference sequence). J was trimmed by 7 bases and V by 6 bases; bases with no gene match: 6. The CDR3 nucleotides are TGTGCCAGCAGGGGACAGTTTCACCAGCCCCAGCATTTT. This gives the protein CASRGQFHQPQHF.

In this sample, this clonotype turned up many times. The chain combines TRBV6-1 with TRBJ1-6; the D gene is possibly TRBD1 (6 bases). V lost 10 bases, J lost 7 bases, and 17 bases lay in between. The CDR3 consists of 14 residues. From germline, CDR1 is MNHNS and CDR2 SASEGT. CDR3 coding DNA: TGTGCCACAGCCAGGGGCGAGCAGAATTCACCCCTCCACTTT. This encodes CATARGEQNSPLHF.

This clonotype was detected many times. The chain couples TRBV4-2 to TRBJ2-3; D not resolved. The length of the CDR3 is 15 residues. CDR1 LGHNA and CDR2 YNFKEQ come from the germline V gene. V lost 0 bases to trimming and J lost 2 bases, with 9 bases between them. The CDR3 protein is CASSQDYRITDTQYF. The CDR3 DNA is TGTGCCAGCAGCCAAGACTATCGAATCACAGATACGCAGTATTTT.

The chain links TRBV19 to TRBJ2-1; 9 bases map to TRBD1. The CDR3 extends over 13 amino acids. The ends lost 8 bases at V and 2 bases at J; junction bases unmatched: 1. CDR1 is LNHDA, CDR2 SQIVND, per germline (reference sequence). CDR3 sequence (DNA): TGTGCCAGTGGGACAGGGCCCTACAATGAGCAGTTCTTC. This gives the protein CASGTGPYNEQFF.

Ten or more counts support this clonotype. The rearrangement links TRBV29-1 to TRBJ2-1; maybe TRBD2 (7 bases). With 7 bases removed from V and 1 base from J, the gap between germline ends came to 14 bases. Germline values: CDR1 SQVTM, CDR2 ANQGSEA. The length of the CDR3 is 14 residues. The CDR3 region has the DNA TGCAGCGCGCGTGGGGGGGCGTCCTACAATGAGCAGTTCTTC. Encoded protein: CSARGGASYNEQFF.

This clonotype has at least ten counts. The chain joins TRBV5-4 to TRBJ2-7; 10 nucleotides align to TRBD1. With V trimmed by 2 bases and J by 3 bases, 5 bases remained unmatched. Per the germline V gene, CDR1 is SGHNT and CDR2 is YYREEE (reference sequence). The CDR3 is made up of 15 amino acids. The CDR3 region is CASSFTGQGYYEQYF. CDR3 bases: TGTGCCAGCAGCTTCACGGGACAGGGGTACTACGAGCAGTACTTC.

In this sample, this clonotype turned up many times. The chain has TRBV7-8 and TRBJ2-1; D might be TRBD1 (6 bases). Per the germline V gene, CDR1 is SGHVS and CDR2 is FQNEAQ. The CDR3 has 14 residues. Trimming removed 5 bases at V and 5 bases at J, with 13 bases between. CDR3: CASSVGGTNNEQFF. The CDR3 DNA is TGTGCCAGCAGCGTAGGTGGGACAAACAATGAGCAGTTCTTC. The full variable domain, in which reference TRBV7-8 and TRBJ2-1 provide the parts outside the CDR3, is GAGVSQSPRYKVAKRGQDVALRCDPISGHVSLFWYQQALGQGPEFLTYFQNEAQLDKSGLPSDRFFAERPEGSVSTLKIQRTQQEDSAVYLCASSVGGTNNEQFFGPGTRLTVL.

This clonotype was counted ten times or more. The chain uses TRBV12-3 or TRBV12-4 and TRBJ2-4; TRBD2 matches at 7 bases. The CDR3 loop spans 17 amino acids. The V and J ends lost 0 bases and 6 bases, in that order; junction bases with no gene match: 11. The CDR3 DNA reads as TGTGCCAGCAGTTTAGCAGCGGGGCAGGTTCGTGGAAACATTCAGTACTTC. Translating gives CASSLAAGQVRGNIQYF.

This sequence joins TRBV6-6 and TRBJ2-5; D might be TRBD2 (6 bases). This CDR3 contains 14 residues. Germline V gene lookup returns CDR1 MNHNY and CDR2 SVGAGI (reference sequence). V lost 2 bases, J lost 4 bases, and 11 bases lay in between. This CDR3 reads CASSYGSGAETQYF. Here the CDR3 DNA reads TGTGCCAGCAGTTACGGTTCGGGAGCAGAGACCCAGTACTTC.

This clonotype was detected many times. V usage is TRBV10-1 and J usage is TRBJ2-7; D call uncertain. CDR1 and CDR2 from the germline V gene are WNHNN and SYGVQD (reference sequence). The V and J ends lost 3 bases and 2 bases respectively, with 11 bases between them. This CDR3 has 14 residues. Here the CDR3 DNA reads TGCGCCAGCAGTGACCCCGACGGTCCCTACGAGCAGTACTTC. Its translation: CASSDPDGPYEQYF.

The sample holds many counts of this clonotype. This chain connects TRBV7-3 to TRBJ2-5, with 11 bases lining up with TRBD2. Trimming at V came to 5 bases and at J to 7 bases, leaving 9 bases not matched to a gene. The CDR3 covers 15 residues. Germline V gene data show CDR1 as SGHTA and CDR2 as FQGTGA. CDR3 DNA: TGTGCCAGCAGCCATACTAGCGGGAGTTCCGTGACCCAGTACTTC. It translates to CASSHTSGSSVTQYF. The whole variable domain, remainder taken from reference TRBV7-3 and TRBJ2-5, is GAGVSQTPSNKVTEKGKYVELRCDPISGHTALYWYRQSLGQGPEFLIYFQGTGAADDSGLPNDRFFAVRPEGSVSTLKIQRTERGDSAVYLCASSHTSGSSVTQYFGPGTRLLVL.

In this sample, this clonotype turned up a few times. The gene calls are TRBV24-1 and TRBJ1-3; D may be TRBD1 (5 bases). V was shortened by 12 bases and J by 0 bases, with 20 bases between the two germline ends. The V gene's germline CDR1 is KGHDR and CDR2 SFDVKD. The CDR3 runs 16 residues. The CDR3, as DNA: TGTGCCCACAGAGGGAGGGGCAAATTCTCTGGAAACACCATATATTTT. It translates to CAHRGRGKFSGNTIYF.

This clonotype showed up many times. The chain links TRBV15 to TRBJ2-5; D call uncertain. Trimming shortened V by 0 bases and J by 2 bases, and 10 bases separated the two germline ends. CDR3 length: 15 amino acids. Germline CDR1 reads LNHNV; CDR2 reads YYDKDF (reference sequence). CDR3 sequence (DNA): TGTGCCACCAGCAGAGATCCTCGTGGGCAAGAGACCCAGTACTTC. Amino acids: CATSRDPRGQETQYF.

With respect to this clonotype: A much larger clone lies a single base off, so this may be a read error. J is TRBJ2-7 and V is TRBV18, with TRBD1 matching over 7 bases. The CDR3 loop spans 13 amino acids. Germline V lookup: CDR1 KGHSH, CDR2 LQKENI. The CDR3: CANSTTGIDEQYF. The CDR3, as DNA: TGTGCCAACTCAACGACAGGGATAGACGAGCAGTACTTC.

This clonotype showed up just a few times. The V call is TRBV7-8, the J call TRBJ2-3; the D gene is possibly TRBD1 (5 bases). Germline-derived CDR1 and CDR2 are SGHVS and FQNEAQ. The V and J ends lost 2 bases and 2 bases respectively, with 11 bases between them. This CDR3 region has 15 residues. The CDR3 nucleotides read TGTGCCAGCAGCTTACGGCCAGGGTCCACAGATACGCAGTATTTT. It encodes CASSLRPGSTDTQYF. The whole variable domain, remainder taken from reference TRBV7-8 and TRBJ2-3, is GAGVSQSPRYKVAKRGQDVALRCDPISGHVSLFWYQQALGQGPEFLTYFQNEAQLDKSGLPSDRFFAERPEGSVSTLKIQRTQQEDSAVYLCASSLRPGSTDTQYFGPGTRLTVL.

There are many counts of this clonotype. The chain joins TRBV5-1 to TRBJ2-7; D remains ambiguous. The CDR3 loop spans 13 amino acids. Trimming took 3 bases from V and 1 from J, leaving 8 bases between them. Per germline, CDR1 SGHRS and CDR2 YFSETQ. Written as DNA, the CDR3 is TGCGCCAGCAGCTCTTCCAGATCCTACGAGCAGTACTTC. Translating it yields CASSSSRSYEQYF. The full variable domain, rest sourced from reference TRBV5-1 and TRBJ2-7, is KAGVTQTPRYLIKTRGQQVTLSCSPISGHRSVSWYQQTPGQGLQFLFEYFSETQRNKGNFPGRFSGRQFSNSRSEMNVSTLELGDSALYLCASSSSRSYEQYFGPGTRLTVT.

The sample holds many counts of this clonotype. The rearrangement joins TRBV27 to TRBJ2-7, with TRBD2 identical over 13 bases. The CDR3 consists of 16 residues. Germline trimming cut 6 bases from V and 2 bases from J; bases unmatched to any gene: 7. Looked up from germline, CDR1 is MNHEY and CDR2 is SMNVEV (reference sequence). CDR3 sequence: CASRGVLAGGAYEQYF. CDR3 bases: TGTGCCAGCAGGGGGGTACTAGCGGGAGGGGCCTACGAGCAGTACTTC.

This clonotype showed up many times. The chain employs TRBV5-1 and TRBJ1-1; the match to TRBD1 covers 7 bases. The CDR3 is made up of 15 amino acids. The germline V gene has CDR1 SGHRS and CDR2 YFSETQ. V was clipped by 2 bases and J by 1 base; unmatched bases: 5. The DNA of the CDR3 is TGCGCCAGCAGCTTTTCCCGGACAGGGAACACTGAAGCTTTCTTT. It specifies CASSFSRTGNTEAFF.

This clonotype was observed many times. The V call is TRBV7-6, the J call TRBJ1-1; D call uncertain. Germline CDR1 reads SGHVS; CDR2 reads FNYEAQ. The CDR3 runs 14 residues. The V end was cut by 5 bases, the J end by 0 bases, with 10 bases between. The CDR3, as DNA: TGTGCCAGCAGCCCCGGACCCTTGAACACTGAAGCTTTCTTT. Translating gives CASSPGPLNTEAFF.

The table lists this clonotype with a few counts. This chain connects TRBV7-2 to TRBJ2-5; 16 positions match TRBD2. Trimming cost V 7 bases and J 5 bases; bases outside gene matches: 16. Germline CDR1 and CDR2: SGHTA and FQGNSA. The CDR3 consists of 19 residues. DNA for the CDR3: TGTGCCAGCACCCGACCGGGACTAGCGGGAGGGCCGGTGGGGGAGACCCAGTACTTC. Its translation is CASTRPGLAGGPVGETQYF.

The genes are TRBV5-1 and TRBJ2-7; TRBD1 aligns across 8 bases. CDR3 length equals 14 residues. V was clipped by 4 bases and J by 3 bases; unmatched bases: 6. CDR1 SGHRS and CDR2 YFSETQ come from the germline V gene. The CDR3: CASSKQGGGYEQYF. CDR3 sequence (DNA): TGCGCCAGCAGCAAACAGGGGGGAGGCTACGAGCAGTACTTC. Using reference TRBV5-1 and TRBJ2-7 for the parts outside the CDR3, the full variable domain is KAGVTQTPRYLIKTRGQQVTLSCSPISGHRSVSWYQQTPGQGLQFLFEYFSETQRNKGNFPGRFSGRQFSNSRSEMNVSTLELGDSALYLCASSKQGGGYEQYFGPGTRLTVT.

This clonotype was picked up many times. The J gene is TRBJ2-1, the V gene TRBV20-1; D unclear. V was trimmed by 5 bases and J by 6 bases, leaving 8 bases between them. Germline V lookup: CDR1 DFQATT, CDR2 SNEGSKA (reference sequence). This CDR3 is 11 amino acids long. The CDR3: CSAATVNEQFF. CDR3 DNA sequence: TGCAGTGCTGCGACGGTCAATGAGCAGTTCTTC.

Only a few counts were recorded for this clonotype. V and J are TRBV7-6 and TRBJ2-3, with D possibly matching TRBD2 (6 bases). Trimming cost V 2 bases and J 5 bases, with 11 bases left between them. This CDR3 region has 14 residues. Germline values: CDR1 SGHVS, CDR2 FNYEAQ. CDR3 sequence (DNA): TGTGCCAGCAGCTTAACGGGAGTCGTAGATACGCAGTATTTT. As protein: CASSLTGVVDTQYF.

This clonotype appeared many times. CDR3 coding DNA: TGCGCCAGCAGTGGTTTGGATGGGATGAACACTGAAGCTTTCTTT. Translation gives CASSGLDGMNTEAFF. V usage is TRBV5-1 and J usage is TRBJ1-1, with D hard to call. This CDR3 is 15 amino acids long. Trimming removed 5 bases from V and 0 bases from J, with 14 bases in between. Germline-derived CDR1 and CDR2 are SGHRS and YFSETQ.

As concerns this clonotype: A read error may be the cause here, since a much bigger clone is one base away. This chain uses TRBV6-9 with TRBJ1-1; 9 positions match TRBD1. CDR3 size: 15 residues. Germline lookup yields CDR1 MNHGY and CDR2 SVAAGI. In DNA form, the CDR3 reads TGTGCCAGCAGTGATTCCGGGACAGGGTCCACTGAAGCTTTCTTT. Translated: CASSDSGTGSTEAFF.

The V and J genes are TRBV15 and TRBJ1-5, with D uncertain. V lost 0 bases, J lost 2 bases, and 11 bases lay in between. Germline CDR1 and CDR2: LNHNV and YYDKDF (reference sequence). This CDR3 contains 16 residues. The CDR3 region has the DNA TGTGCCACCAGCAGAGATGTGTGGGGAGGCAATCAGCCCCAGCATTTT. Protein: CATSRDVWGGNQPQHF.

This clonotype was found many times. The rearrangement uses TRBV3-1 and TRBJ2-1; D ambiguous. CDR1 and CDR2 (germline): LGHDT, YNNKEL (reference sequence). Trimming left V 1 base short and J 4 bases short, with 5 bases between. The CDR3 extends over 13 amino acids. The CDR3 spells CASSQARYNEQFF. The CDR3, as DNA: TGTGCCAGCAGCCAAGCCAGGTACAATGAGCAGTTCTTC.

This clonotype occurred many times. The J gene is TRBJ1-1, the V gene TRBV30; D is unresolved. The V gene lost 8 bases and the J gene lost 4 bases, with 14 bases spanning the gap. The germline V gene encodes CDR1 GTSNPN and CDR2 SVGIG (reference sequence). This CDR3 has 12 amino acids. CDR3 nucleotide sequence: TGTGCCCTCCAGCCTACGCCCACTGAAGCTTTCTTT. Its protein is CALQPTPTEAFF.

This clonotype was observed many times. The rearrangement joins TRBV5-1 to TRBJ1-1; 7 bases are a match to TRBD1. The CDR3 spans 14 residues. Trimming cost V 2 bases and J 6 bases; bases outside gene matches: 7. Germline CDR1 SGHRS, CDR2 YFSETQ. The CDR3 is CASSLDPGQPEAFF. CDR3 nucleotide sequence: TGCGCCAGCAGCTTAGACCCGGGACAGCCTGAAGCTTTCTTT.

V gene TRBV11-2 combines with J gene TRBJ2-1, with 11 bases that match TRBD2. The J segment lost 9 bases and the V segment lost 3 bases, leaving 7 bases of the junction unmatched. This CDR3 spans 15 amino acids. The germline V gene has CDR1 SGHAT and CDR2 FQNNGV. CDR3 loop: CASSFLAGGPGEQFF. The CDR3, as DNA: TGTGCCAGCAGCTTCTTAGCGGGAGGGCCGGGTGAGCAGTTCTTC. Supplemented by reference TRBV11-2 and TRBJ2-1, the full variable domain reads EAGVAQSPRYKIIEKRQSVAFWCNPISGHATLYWYQQILGQGPKLLIQFQNNGVVDDSQLPKDRFSAERLKGVDSTLKIQPAKLEDSAVYLCASSFLAGGPGEQFFGPGTRLTVL.